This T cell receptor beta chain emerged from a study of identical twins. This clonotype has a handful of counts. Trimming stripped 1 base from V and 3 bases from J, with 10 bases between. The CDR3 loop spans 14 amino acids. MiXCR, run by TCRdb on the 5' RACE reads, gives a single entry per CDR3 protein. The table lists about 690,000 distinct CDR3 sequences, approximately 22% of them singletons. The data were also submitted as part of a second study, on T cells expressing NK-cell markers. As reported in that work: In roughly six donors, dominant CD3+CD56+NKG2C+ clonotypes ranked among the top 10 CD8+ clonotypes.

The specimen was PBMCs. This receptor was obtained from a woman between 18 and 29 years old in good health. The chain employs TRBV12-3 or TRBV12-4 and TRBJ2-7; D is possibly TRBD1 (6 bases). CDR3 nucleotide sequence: TGTGCCAGCAGTTTAGGGGGGCCTATCTACGAGCAGTACTTC. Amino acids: CASSLGGPIYEQYF.